The clone carrying this T cell receptor (beta chain) was observed at least ten times. The antigen remains unidentified. The sample comes from a study of blood T cells in healthy people across ages. Study-wide results and limits: Diversity figures derived from one million T cells were judged to underestimate the true value.

Combining a sample-barcoded 5' primer with a J-beta primer mix, a second PCR ran for roughly 7 to 12 cycles. In TCRdb, the 5' RACE reads were re-called with MiXCR into one record per CDR3 protein. This repertoire shows roughly 700,000 distinct CDR3 sequences, about 25% found once; its top ten account for under 9.5%. This sample was also put to use in a study of T cells of mothers and their children.

This clonotype was obtained from a boy aged 5-17 years in good health. Sequenced sample: blood.

The CDR3 coding sequence is TGCAGTGCTTCTGGTCTAGAGGCAGAGGGCGAGCAGTACTTC. Encoded protein: CSASGLEAEGEQYF. The chain is built from TRBV20-1 and TRBJ2-7, with TRBD2 as a possible D gene (5 bases). Trimming took 5 bases from V and 6 from J, leaving 20 bases between them. Germline V gene lookup returns CDR1 DFQATT and CDR2 SNEGSKA (reference sequence). The CDR3 runs 14 residues.